This entry is about one TCR beta chain. Clones were sequenced by immunoSEQ multiplex PCR, and TCRdb holds only the in-frame ones, with some missing. Seen here are some 48,000 clones, 75% to 95% observed once, and the top ten hold about 5.1%. This sample stems from a study of blood T cell repertoires in COVID-19. Study background: Nucleic acid was either cDNA or gDNA, and it came from T cells, B-cell-depleted T cells, or PBMCs.

Germline trimming cut 4 bases from V and 5 bases from J; bases unmatched to any gene: 7. In germline, CDR1 is SGHRS, CDR2 YFSETQ. The CDR3 extends over 15 amino acids. V is TRBV5-1 and J is TRBJ2-2; 8 bases are a match to TRBD1. The clonotype was recovered from an older man with acute or convalescent COVID-19. The source material was peripheral blood. For the CDR3, the DNA is TGCGCCAGCAGCCCAAGACAGGGGCAGACCGGGGAGCTGTTTTTT. This codes for CASSPRQGQTGELFF.